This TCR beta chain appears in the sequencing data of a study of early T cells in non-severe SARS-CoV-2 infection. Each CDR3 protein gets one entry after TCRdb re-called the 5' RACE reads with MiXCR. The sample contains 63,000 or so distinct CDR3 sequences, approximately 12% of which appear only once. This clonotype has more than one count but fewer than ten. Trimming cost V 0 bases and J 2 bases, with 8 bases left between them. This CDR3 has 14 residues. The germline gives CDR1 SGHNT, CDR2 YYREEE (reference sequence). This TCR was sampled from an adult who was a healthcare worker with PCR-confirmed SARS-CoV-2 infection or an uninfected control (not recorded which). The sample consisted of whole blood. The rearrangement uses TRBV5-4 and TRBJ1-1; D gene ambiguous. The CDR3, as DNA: TGTGCCAGCAGCTTGGGGACGGACAACACTGAAGCTTTCTTT. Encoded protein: CASSLGTDNTEAFF.